Listed below are T cell receptor beta chains from one sample, sequenced in a study of blood T cell repertoires in COVID-19. Sequenced by immunoSEQ multiplex PCR; TCRdb stores in-frame clones only, minus some. The sample lists some 120,000 clones; around 88% were seen once. Sequences were obtained from peripheral blood. Receptors were obtained from a human donor in a cohort sampled during active COVID-19. Each CDR3 is given with its conserved first and last residue. The order of the fields is V gene, J gene, CDR3 protein.

v_call: TRBV27; j_call: TRBJ2-3; cdr3_aa: CASRSGTGFADTQYF
v_call: TRBV18; j_call: TRBJ2-5; cdr3_aa: CASSPRRDQETQYF
v_call: TRBV9; j_call: TRBJ2-1; cdr3_aa: CASSPAKGSSGNEQFF
v_call: TRBV27; j_call: TRBJ2-3; cdr3_aa: CASSGAGGDTQYF
v_call: TRBV10-3; j_call: TRBJ2-5; cdr3_aa: CAISESLGGTVYQETQYF
v_call: TRBV3-1/TRBV3-2; j_call: TRBJ2-2; cdr3_aa: CASSRRDRGHHTGELFF
v_call: TRBV18; j_call: TRBJ1-5; cdr3_aa: CASSQTLNTGASNQPQHF
v_call: TRBV5-1; j_call: TRBJ2-2; cdr3_aa: CASSLPGENLGELFF
v_call: TRBV6-5; j_call: TRBJ2-7; cdr3_aa: CASSKRRVLIYEQYF
v_call: TRBV5-1; j_call: TRBJ1-2; cdr3_aa: CASSWGTGSYGYTF
v_call: TRBV7-9; j_call: TRBJ2-5; cdr3_aa: CASSTGGRETQYF
v_call: TRBV29-1; j_call: TRBJ2-1; cdr3_aa: CSAPRTSGDNEQFF
v_call: TRBV30; j_call: TRBJ1-4; cdr3_aa: CAWTGERLSGKLFF
v_call: TRBV4-2; j_call: TRBJ1-3; cdr3_aa: CASRPSSGNTIYF
v_call: TRBV5-1; j_call: TRBJ2-3; cdr3_aa: CASSLAWTGDGTDTQYF
v_call: TRBV7-8; j_call: TRBJ2-1; cdr3_aa: CASLSVRGKSRKQFF
v_call: TRBV24-1; j_call: TRBJ2-7; cdr3_aa: CATSDGKAGRGSLEQYF
v_call: TRBV19; j_call: TRBJ1-1; cdr3_aa: CASSILPGTGPNTEAFF
v_call: TRBV13; j_call: TRBJ2-7; cdr3_aa: CASSFSRVREQYF
v_call: TRBV5-1; j_call: TRBJ2-6; cdr3_aa: CASSSGFSGANVLTF
v_call: TRBV3-1/TRBV3-2; j_call: TRBJ2-1; cdr3_aa: CASSQTGGGNEQFF
v_call: TRBV7-3; j_call: TRBJ2-1; cdr3_aa: CASSLEGLAGLEQFF
v_call: TRBV30; j_call: TRBJ2-7; cdr3_aa: CAWSLGAGTYEQYF
v_call: TRBV19; j_call: TRBJ2-7; cdr3_aa: CASSQRESYEQYF
v_call: TRBV18; j_call: TRBJ1-4; cdr3_aa: CASSPPGQGNEKLFF
v_call: TRBV5-1; j_call: TRBJ2-6; cdr3_aa: CASSLGAGVSGANVLTF
v_call: TRBV6-5; j_call: TRBJ2-5; cdr3_aa: CASSLSQSQETQYF
v_call: TRBV4-1; j_call: TRBJ2-1; cdr3_aa: CASRAGYYNEQFF
v_call: TRBV13; j_call: TRBJ2-7; cdr3_aa: CASSSSGINYEQYF
v_call: TRBV7-3; j_call: TRBJ2-2; cdr3_aa: CASSPQGANTGELFF
v_call: TRBV5-1; j_call: TRBJ2-1; cdr3_aa: CASSSATPPGNEQFF
v_call: TRBV15; j_call: TRBJ2-7; cdr3_aa: CATSNLQGRSYEQYF
v_call: TRBV19; j_call: TRBJ1-1; cdr3_aa: CASTQGGRSTEAFF
v_call: TRBV4-1; j_call: TRBJ2-3; cdr3_aa: CASSQDPVSTDTQYF
v_call: TRBV11-2; j_call: TRBJ2-5; cdr3_aa: CASSATLGLEETQYF
v_call: TRBV21-1; j_call: TRBJ2-5; cdr3_aa: CASIVQETQYF
v_call: TRBV18; j_call: TRBJ1-2; cdr3_aa: CASSPQDIANYGYTF
v_call: TRBV18; j_call: TRBJ2-2; cdr3_aa: CASTRQGGTGELFF
v_call: TRBV5-1; j_call: TRBJ2-1; cdr3_aa: CASSLHGSAYNEQFF
v_call: TRBV6-5; j_call: TRBJ1-1; cdr3_aa: CASSYALGSGYTEAFF
v_call: TRBV20-1; j_call: TRBJ1-2; cdr3_aa: CSASQGIGNGYTF
v_call: TRBV19; j_call: TRBJ1-5; cdr3_aa: CASSSGVGNQPQHF
v_call: TRBV6-5; j_call: TRBJ2-7; cdr3_aa: CASSSEPLSREQYF
v_call: TRBV5-4; j_call: TRBJ2-5; cdr3_aa: CASSPPGGRETQYF
v_call: TRBV19; j_call: TRBJ1-5; cdr3_aa: CASRKDGTGSNQPQHF
v_call: TRBV10-1; j_call: TRBJ2-2; cdr3_aa: CACGLAETGELFF
v_call: TRBV19; j_call: TRBJ1-2; cdr3_aa: CASSPPGLNYGYTF
v_call: TRBV5-1; j_call: TRBJ2-1; cdr3_aa: CASSFGSGGNEQFF
v_call: TRBV6-5; j_call: TRBJ2-7; cdr3_aa: CASSYSRGTYEQYF
v_call: TRBV11-2; j_call: TRBJ2-1; cdr3_aa: CASSLAVAGLKHNEQFF
v_call: TRBV4-1; j_call: TRBJ2-1; cdr3_aa: CASSKGQGPATNEQFF
v_call: TRBV19; j_call: TRBJ2-2; cdr3_aa: CASSSRPTLNTGELFF
v_call: TRBV6-1; j_call: TRBJ1-5; cdr3_aa: CASSGLPPGQGASQPQHF
v_call: TRBV19; j_call: TRBJ2-2; cdr3_aa: CASHRTGQPGELFF
v_call: TRBV2; j_call: TRBJ2-6; cdr3_aa: CARRGQTRISGANVLTF